This TCR beta chain was observed in a study of T cells expressing NK-cell markers. In the study overall: Eight donors were sequenced, of whom seven were HCMV-seropositive, while the remaining one was HCMV-seronegative. General study points: A few donors' CD3+CD56-NKG2C+ cells were dominated by the same clonotypes. Of the CD8+ T cells in about 6 donors, roughly 1.0-7.0% belonged to dominant NKG2C+ clonotypes.

This CDR3 is 16 amino acids long. Germline CDR1 LGHDT, CDR2 YNNKEL (reference sequence). TCRdb processed the 5' RACE reads again and assigns one entry to each CDR3 protein, with no DNA. In all, the sample yields about 400,000 distinct CDR3 sequences. With regard to this clonotype: Its target is unknown.

This chain connects TRBV3-1 to TRBJ2-1; TCRdb names TRBD1, which stays unverified in the absence of DNA. Material: blood T cells: a sorted CD56 or NKG2C T cell subset, CD4+ or CD8+ T cells, or bulk PBMC T cells (not recorded which). The TCR was taken from a woman aged 50 to 60 in good health. CDR3 loop: CASSQTPGRLYNEQFF.